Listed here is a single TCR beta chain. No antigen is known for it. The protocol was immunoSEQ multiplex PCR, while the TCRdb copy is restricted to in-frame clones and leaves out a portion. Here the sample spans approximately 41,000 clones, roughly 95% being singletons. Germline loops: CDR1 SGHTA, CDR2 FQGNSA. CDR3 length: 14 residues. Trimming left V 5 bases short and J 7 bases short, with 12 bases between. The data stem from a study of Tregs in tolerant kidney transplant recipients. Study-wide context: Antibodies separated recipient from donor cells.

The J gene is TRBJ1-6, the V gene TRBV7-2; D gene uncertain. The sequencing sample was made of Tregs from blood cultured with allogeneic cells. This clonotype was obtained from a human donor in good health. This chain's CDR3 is CASSARAGNSPLHF. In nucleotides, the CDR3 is TGTGCCAGCAGCGCCCGGGCGGGGAATTCACCCCTCCACTTT.